This T cell receptor (beta chain) originates from a study of shared clonotypes between healthy human individuals. Whole-study results and caveats: Memory subsets generally showed smaller estimated richness than naive subsets did. For naive CD4 cells, approximately 5% of clonotypes were shared across a handful of donors.

Germline V CDR1 and CDR2: LNHDA, SQIVND (reference sequence). This CDR3 region has 15 residues. Losses at the gene ends were 5 bases for V and 0 bases for J; bases not matched to a gene: 4. Caucasian adults residing in Nashville, Tennessee made up all the donors. As for this clone: Its antigen is still unknown.

Template for every sorted-subset replicate PCR totaled around 200 ng DNA, approximately 30,000 T cell genomes. Repertoires were generated with immunoSEQ multiplex PCR, while TCRdb's copy carries only in-frame clones and drops some. The repertoire holds around 690,000 clones, with less than 95% as singletons. This receptor was identified in a man between 18 and 35 years old in good health. Some clones in this sample may be carry-over from other donors' samples. The chain carries TRBV19 and TRBJ2-5; TRBD1 aligns across 9 bases. Sequenced sample: memory CD8+ T cells from PBMCs. Subset denoted: CD45RO+ cells pooled with CCR7-negative TemRA cells. CDR3 nucleotide sequence: TGTGCCAGTAGTGCGTGGGACAGGGACCAAGAGACCCAGTACTTC. Protein sequence: CASSAWDRDQETQYF. Variable domain in full (rest from reference TRBV19 and TRBJ2-5): DGGITQSPKYLFRKEGQNVTLSCEQNLNHDAMYWYRQDPGQGLRLIYYSQIVNDFQKGDIAEGYSVSREKKESFPLTVTSAQKNPTAFYLCASSAWDRDQETQYFGPGTRLLVL.